The rows below give T cell receptor beta chains drawn from one sample of a study of blood T cell repertoires in COVID-19. Profiled with immunoSEQ multiplex PCR; TCRdb holds only in-frame clones, not every one. The profile shows 90,000 to 100,000 clones, approximately 84% of them singletons. Sequences were obtained from peripheral blood. Source of these receptors: a woman aged 60-75 years with acute or convalescent COVID-19. CDR3s include the opening cysteine and the closing phenylalanine or tryptophan. The D gene is left open where the match is weak. Not every row has a clone size; where given, it reads once, few, many or a size class.

many	TRBD1	TRBJ1-3	TRBV30	TGTGCCTGGAGTGTGTTTACAGGGGAGTTCATCTCTGGAAACACCATATATTTT	CAWSVFTGEFISGNTIYF
NA	NA	TRBJ1-5	TRBV19	TGTGCCAGTAGTACTTCAAATGGGCGGCCCCAGCATTTT	CASSTSNGRPQHF
NA	NA	TRBJ2-1	TRBV11-3	TGTGCCAGCAGCTCGTCAACGGGCCTAGCGTTGGCCTATTCGGGCAATGAGCAGTTCTTC	CASSSSTGLALAYSGNEQFF
NA	TRBD1	TRBJ1-3	TRBV28	TGTGCCAGCAGCCACCCAGGGGGGACGGGAAACACCATATATTTT	CASSHPGGTGNTIYF
NA	NA	TRBJ1-2	TRBV6-5	TGTGCCAGCCGGAGGGACGGGAACTATGGCTACACCTTC	CASRRDGNYGYTF
NA	TRBD1	TRBJ1-3	TRBV30	TGTGCCTGGAGTAGGACAGGGAGTGGAAACACCATATATTTT	CAWSRTGSGNTIYF
NA	NA	TRBJ1-5	TRBV19	TGTGCCAGTACTCCCGGTTTTGTTTTGTATAGCAATCAGCCCCAGCATTTT	CASTPGFVLYSNQPQHF
NA	TRBD1	TRBJ1-2	TRBV18	TGTGCCAGCTCCGGCACAGGGGAATATGGCTACACCTTC	CASSGTGEYGYTF
few	NA	TRBJ1-4	TRBV30	TGTGCCTGGAGTGATGGCAGGGCCAATGAAAAACTGTTTTTT	CAWSDGRANEKLFF
NA	TRBD1	TRBJ1-1	TRBV7-2	TGTGCCAGCAGCTCCAGGGGGGCAGGGGATGTCACTGAAGCTTTCTTT	CASSSRGAGDVTEAFF
NA	TRBD2	TRBJ2-2	TRBV3-1/TRBV3-2	TGTGCCAGCAGCCAAGATCTTGCGGGGGGAAGGGAGCTGTTTTTT	CASSQDLAGGRELFF
NA	TRBD2	TRBJ2-3	TRBV28	TGTGCCAGCAGACCTACTAGCGGGGGGCCCAGGTCCCTCCTTTATACGCAGTATTTT	CASRPTSGGPRSLLYTQYF
NA	NA	TRBJ1-5	TRBV11-2	TGTGCCAGCAGCTCACAGGAAAATCAGCCCCAGCATTTT	CASSSQENQPQHF
NA	TRBD1	TRBJ1-4	TRBV5-4	TGTGCCAGCAGTCCGAGACAGGGAGGTAATGAAAAACTGTTTTTT	CASSPRQGGNEKLFF
NA	NA	TRBJ1-2	TRBV19	TGTGCCAGTAGTATGCCTGGGAGTTGGGGTGGCTACACCTTC	CASSMPGSWGGYTF
NA	TRBD2	TRBJ2-5	TRBV5-1	TGCGCCAGCAGCTTGGGGGAGGGGGAGACCCAGTACTTC	CASSLGEGETQYF
NA	NA	TRBJ1-2	TRBV14	TGTGCCAGCAGCCTCCGAGATGCGGGGGCCTCCTATGGCTACACCTTC	CASSLRDAGASYGYTF
NA	NA	TRBJ1-6	TRBV6-4	TGTGCCAGCAGAGAAACGGGGAATTCACCCCTCCACTTT	CASRETGNSPLHF
NA	NA	TRBJ1-4	TRBV9	TGTGCCAGCAGCGTCGGGGTAGTGGATGAAAAACTGTTTTTT	CASSVGVVDEKLFF
NA	NA	TRBJ1-3	TRBV11-3	TGTGCCAGCAGCTTTCCGGGGGCTGGAAACACCATATATTTT	CASSFPGAGNTIYF
NA	NA	TRBJ2-4	TRBV19	TGTGCCAGTAGTAAGATCGAGGCAAAAAACATTCAGTACTTC	CASSKIEAKNIQYF
NA	NA	TRBJ1-5	TRBV28	TGTGCCAGCACCCTCGAGGGCACTCGCAATCAGCCCCAGCATTTT	CASTLEGTRNQPQHF
NA	NA	TRBJ1-3	TRBV30	TGTGCCTGGAGTGTCCTCACTGGTGGAAACACCATATATTTT	CAWSVLTGGNTIYF
NA	NA	TRBJ2-1	TRBV19	TGTGCCAGTAGCCGCCCGACGGGACAAAGCTCCTACAATGAGCAGTTCTTC	CASSRPTGQSSYNEQFF
NA	NA	TRBJ1-1	TRBV3-1/TRBV3-2	TGTGCCAGCAGCCAAGGAGGGGGTACTGAAGCTTTCTTT	CASSQGGGTEAFF
NA	NA	TRBJ1-2	TRBV7-2	TGTGCCAGCACCCCGCCACAGGGAAGCTATGGCTACACCTTC	CASTPPQGSYGYTF
NA	NA	TRBJ2-2	TRBV5-4	TGTGCCAGCAGCTTGGACGGGGGGCGGATTAACACCGGGGAGCTGTTTTTT	CASSLDGGRINTGELFF
NA	TRBD1	TRBJ1-4	TRBV30	TGTGCCTGGGTCGGGACAGACCGAGAAAAACTGTTTTTT	CAWVGTDREKLFF
NA	TRBD1	TRBJ2-7	TRBV19	TGTGCCAGTAGTACCGGGCGGGACAGGGCCCACGAGCAGTACTTC	CASSTGRDRAHEQYF
NA	NA	TRBJ1-5	TRBV30	TGTGCCTGGAGTTTGGGCGGGAATCAGCCCCAGCATTTT	CAWSLGGNQPQHF
NA	NA	TRBJ2-2	TRBV21-1	TGTGCCAGCAGCGAACAGGTGAACACCGGGGAGCTGTTTTTT	CASSEQVNTGELFF
once	NA	TRBJ2-6	TRBV19	TGTGCCAGTAGTGGATGGGACATACCTGATTCTGGGGCCAACGTCCTGACTTTC	CASSGWDIPDSGANVLTF
NA	TRBD1	TRBJ1-2	TRBV10-1	TGCGCCAGCAAGTTACAGGGGGCAATCAACTATGGCTACACCTTC	CASKLQGAINYGYTF
NA	NA	TRBJ1-1	TRBV20-1	TGCAGTGTACCAGGGAACACTGAAGCTTTCTTT	CSVPGNTEAFF
once	TRBD1	TRBJ1-1	TRBV11-1	TGTGCCAGCAGCCTGGACAGGGGATTGAGCACTGAAGCTTTCTTT	CASSLDRGLSTEAFF
NA	NA	TRBJ2-1	TRBV7-2	TGTGCCAGCAGCCCCATGAGCTCCTACAATGAGCAGTTCTTC	CASSPMSSYNEQFF
few	NA	TRBJ2-7	TRBV3-1/TRBV3-2	TGTGCCAGCAGCCAAGCCTCAGGGGCCTCCAACGAGCAGTACTTC	CASSQASGASNEQYF
NA	NA	TRBJ1-4	TRBV5-6	TGTGCCAGCAGCTTGGACGGAGTTTGGGAAAAACTGTTTTTT	CASSLDGVWEKLFF
NA	TRBD2	TRBJ2-3	TRBV3-1/TRBV3-2	TGTGCCAGCAGCTCTTCTAGCGGGGGGCAGTATTTT	CASSSSSGGQYF
NA	NA	TRBJ2-5	TRBV4-2	TGTGCCAGCAGCTTACGGACAGAACAAGAGACCCAGTACTTC	CASSLRTEQETQYF
NA	TRBD2	TRBJ2-1	TRBV19	TGTGCCAGTATCCTTTCGCCCGGGACTAGCGGCTACAATGAGCAGTTCTTC	CASILSPGTSGYNEQFF
NA	TRBD1	TRBJ1-1	TRBV9	TGTGCCAGCAGCGTAGGACGACAGGGTGCTGAAGCTTTCTTT	CASSVGRQGAEAFF
NA	NA	TRBJ2-5	TRBV5-1	TGCGCCAGCAGCTTGCGGTCAGGGGGGAGAGAGACCCAGTACTTC	CASSLRSGGRETQYF
once	TRBD1	TRBJ2-7	TRBV19	TGTGCCAGTAGGGGGACAGGAATTTACGAGCAGTACTTC	CASRGTGIYEQYF
NA	NA	TRBJ2-3	TRBV15	TGTGCCACCAGCGGGGCGCACAAAAGCACAGATACGCAGTATTTT	CATSGAHKSTDTQYF
NA	NA	TRBJ1-4	TRBV28	TGTGCCAGCAGCCCTCTTCAGGAAAAACTGTTTTTT	CASSPLQEKLFF